Shown below are 11 T cell receptor beta chains from a single sample sequenced in a study of cytomegalovirus exposure and HLA in healthy donors. The PCR employed 60 Vbeta primers together with 13 Jbeta primers. Measured with immunoSEQ multiplex PCR; TCRdb has only the in-frame clones, and not every one. The sample lists some 100,000 clones; 70% to 80% were seen once. Sequencing was performed on PBMCs. These receptors all come from a woman aged 50 to 65 in good health and CMV-seropositive.

V usage is TRBV28 and J usage is TRBJ1-4, with TRBD1 as a possible D gene (5 bases). The CDR3 has 14 amino acids. CDR1 and CDR2 (germline): MDHEN, SYDVKM. Between the trimmed V and J ends, which lost 3 bases and 8 bases, there was a span of 13 bases. CDR3 sequence (DNA): TGTGCCAGCAGTTTTATCAGGGATGGGGAAAAACTGTTTTTT. Protein sequence: CASSFIRDGEKLFF.

The chain carries TRBV7-3 and TRBJ2-1, with D maybe TRBD2 (5 bases). Germline CDR1 and CDR2: SGHTA and FQGTGA. Trimming left V 5 bases short and J 5 bases short, with 19 bases between. The CDR3 consists of 16 residues. The CDR3 reads CASSTPPRVGDNEQFF. In nucleotides, the CDR3 is TGTGCCAGCAGCACACCCCCTAGAGTGGGAGACAATGAGCAGTTCTTC.

The V call is TRBV5-6, the J call TRBJ2-5, with 11 nucleotides matching TRBD1. This CDR3 is built from 16 residues. Unmatched junction bases numbered 9, after V lost 7 bases and J lost 1 base. Looked up from germline, CDR1 is SGHDT and CDR2 is YYEEEE. The CDR3: CASSRGTGGPQETQYF. In DNA, the CDR3 is TGTGCCAGCTCGAGAGGGACAGGGGGACCCCAAGAGACCCAGTACTTC.

This chain's CDR3 is CASSRDIFSYEQYF. The DNA for the CDR3 is TGCGCCAGCAGCCGGGACATCTTCTCCTACGAGCAGTACTTC. V usage is TRBV4-1 and J usage is TRBJ2-7; D might be TRBD1 (6 bases). CDR1 is MGHRA and CDR2 is YSYEKL in the germline V gene. V lost 4 bases to trimming and J lost 0 bases, with 10 bases between them. This CDR3 is built from 14 residues.

The chain uses TRBV10-3 and TRBJ1-1, with TRBD1 matching 8 bases. Unmatched junction bases numbered 11, after V lost 6 bases and J lost 2 bases. This CDR3 comprises 16 residues. Germline V lookup: CDR1 ENHRY, CDR2 SYGVKD. CDR3 nucleotide sequence: TGTGCCATCAGCGACCGGACAGGGTTCGGCAACACTGAAGCTTTCTTT. This gives the protein CAISDRTGFGNTEAFF.

This sequence joins TRBV4-3 and TRBJ2-3, with 8 nucleotides matching TRBD2. J gave up 0 bases and V 0 bases, and 2 bases lay outside the gene matches. There are 16 residues in the CDR3. Germline V gives CDR1 LGHNA, CDR2 YSLEER. In DNA form, the CDR3 reads TGCGCCAGCAGCCAAGACGGCGGGAGGAGCACAGATACGCAGTATTTT. It translates to CASSQDGGRSTDTQYF.

The rearrangement uses TRBV9 and TRBJ2-3; D gene unclear. Trimming stripped 6 bases from V and 2 bases from J, with 13 bases between. CDR3 length: 14 amino acids. Germline loops: CDR1 SGDLS, CDR2 YYNGEE. The CDR3 reads CASTPRWNTDTQYF. The CDR3 DNA sequence: TGTGCCAGCACCCCTAGGTGGAACACAGATACGCAGTATTTT. Full variable domain (missing parts from reference TRBV9 and TRBJ2-3): DSGVTQTPKHLITATGQRVTLRCSPRSGDLSVYWYQQSLDQGLQFLIQYYNGEERAKGNILERFSAQQFPDLHSELNLSSLELGDSALYFCASTPRWNTDTQYFGPGTRLTVL.

The rearrangement links TRBV6-6 to TRBJ1-4; D is perhaps TRBD1 (6 bases). The CDR3 is 15 amino acids. Trimming removed 8 bases from V and 0 bases from J, with 13 bases in between. The germline CDR1 and CDR2 sequences are MNHNY and SVGAGI (reference sequence). This chain's CDR3 is CASHKTGTTNEKLFF. The CDR3 DNA sequence: TGTGCCAGCCACAAAACAGGGACAACTAATGAAAAACTGTTTTTT.

The chain employs TRBV5-4 and TRBJ2-7; 8 bases line up with TRBD2. This CDR3 comprises 16 residues. The germline V gene has CDR1 SGHNT and CDR2 YYREEE (reference sequence). The J segment lost 5 bases and the V segment lost 5 bases, leaving 15 bases of the junction unmatched. The CDR3 DNA follows: TGTGCCAGCAGAACCCTTGGACCAGCGGGGGTCCACGAGCAGTACTTC. Its protein is CASRTLGPAGVHEQYF.

V usage is TRBV5-1 and J usage is TRBJ2-5; 8 bases are shared with TRBD1. Germline lookup yields CDR1 SGHRS and CDR2 YFSETQ. Trimming took 0 bases from V and 5 from J; bases not matched to a gene: 0. This CDR3 comprises 13 residues. The CDR3: CASSLGQGETQYF. Written as DNA, the CDR3 is TGCGCCAGCAGCTTGGGACAGGGGGAGACCCAGTACTTC.

The chain recombines TRBV18 with TRBJ1-5, with 8 positions matching TRBD1. The CDR3 extends over 18 amino acids. Germline trimming cut 5 bases from V and 0 bases from J; bases unmatched to any gene: 12. Germline assignment: CDR1 KGHSH and CDR2 LQKENI. The DNA of the CDR3 is TGTGCCAGCTCAACAAACGCAGGGGGCGCGTATAGCAATCAGCCCCAGCATTTT. As protein: CASSTNAGGAYSNQPQHF.